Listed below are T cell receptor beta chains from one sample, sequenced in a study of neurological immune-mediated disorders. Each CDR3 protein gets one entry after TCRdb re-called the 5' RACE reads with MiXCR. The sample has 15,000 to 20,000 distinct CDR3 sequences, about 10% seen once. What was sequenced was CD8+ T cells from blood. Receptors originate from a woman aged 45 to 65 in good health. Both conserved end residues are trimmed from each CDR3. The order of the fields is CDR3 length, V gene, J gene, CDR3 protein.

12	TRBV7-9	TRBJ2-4	ASSPMGTDNIQY
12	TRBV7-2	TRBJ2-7	ASSPPVLNYEQY
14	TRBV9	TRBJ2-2	ASSVDASDPPGELF
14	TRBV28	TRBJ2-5	ASSPRAGDLQETQY
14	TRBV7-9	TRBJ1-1	ASSLHIQGARTEAF
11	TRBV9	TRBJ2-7	ASSVEGDYEQY
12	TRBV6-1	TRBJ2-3	ASSESVGTDTQY
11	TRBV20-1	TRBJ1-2	SAGSGLIYGYT
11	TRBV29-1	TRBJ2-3	SVVVGAADTQY
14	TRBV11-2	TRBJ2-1	ASSSNRGRPPNEQF
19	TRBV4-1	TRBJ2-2	ASSHPGQGEGSWPYTGELF
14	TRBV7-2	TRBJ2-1	ASSLLVAGVLNEQF
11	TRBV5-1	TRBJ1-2	ASRSYSDYGYT
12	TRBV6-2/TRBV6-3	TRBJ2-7	ASSRDWAVDEQY
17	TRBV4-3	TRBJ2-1	ASSQDTSSARLSDNEQF
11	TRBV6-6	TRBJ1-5	ASSSGGNQPQH
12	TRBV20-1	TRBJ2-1	SARDLAIGNEQF
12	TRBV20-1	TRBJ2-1	SASWGLPPNEQF
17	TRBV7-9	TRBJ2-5	ASSPPQLPGTSAEETQY
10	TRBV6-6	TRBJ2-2	ASSLRTGELF
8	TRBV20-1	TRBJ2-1	SAQLDEQF
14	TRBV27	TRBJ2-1	ASSYAASGNYNEQF
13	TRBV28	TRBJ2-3	ASENIAGVVDTQY
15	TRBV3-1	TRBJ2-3	ASSQDELAGDSDTQY
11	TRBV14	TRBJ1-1	ASSQWKNTEAF
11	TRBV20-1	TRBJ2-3	SAWAGGTDTQY
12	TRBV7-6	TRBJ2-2	ASSSASAPGELF
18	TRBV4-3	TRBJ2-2	ASSQETVLAGGDPPGELF
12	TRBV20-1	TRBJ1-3	SAKTGASGNTIY
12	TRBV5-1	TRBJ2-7	ASSSLGGSYEQY
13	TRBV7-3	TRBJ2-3	ASSLTPGGLGTQY
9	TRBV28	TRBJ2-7	ASGYDYEQY
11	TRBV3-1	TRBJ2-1	ASRMDIYYEQF
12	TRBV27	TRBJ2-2	ASSWNSGTGELF
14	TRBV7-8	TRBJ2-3	ASTFSRGQITDTQY
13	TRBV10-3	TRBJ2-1	ATRLAGPTYNEQF
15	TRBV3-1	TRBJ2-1	ASSQDHWGESYNEQF
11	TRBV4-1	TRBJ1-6	ASSQRAESPLH
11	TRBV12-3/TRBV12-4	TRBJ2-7	ASSFQISLEQY
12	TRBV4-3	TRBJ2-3	ASSQAGFTDTQY
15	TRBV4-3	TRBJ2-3	ASSQSTGLAGSDTQY
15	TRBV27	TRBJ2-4	ASSFNRGPLAKNIQY
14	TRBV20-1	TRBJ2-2	SATRLDNPNTGELF
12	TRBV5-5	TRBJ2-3	ASSFWANTDTQY
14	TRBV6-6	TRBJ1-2	ASSYSADSKSYGYT
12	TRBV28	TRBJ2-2	ASGRGSVSWELF
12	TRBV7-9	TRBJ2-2	ASSPGTVTGELF
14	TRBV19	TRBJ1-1	ASTSFTQDLSAEAF
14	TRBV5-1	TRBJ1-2	ASSLLGQGQEYGYT